One sample yielded the 31 T cell receptor beta chains listed below, sequenced in a study of blood T cell repertoires in COVID-19. Sequenced by immunoSEQ multiplex PCR; TCRdb stores in-frame clones only, minus some. The sample comprises under 250,000 clones, approximately 78% of which are singletons, and approximately 3.5% rests with the top ten. The sequenced sample consisted of peripheral blood. Receptors were obtained from a woman younger than 35 with acute or convalescent COVID-19.

CDR3 coding DNA: TGTGCCAGCAGCCCAATCGGGACAGGGGTTCGAGAGACCCAGTACTTC. Protein: CASSPIGTGVRETQYF. The chain has TRBV27 and TRBJ2-5, with 10 bases matching TRBD1. This CDR3 is built from 16 residues. Trimming took 6 bases from V and 4 from J; bases not matched to a gene: 11. Per germline, CDR1 MNHEY and CDR2 SMNVEV (reference sequence).

The rearrangement uses TRBV5-1 and TRBJ2-7; D is possibly TRBD1 (6 bases). In germline, CDR1 is SGHRS, CDR2 YFSETQ. Between the trimmed V and J ends, which lost 7 bases and 4 bases, there was a span of 15 bases. The CDR3 contains 13 residues. CDR3 residues: CASGQGTPYEQYF. CDR3 coding DNA: TGCGCCAGCGGGCAGGGGACCCCGTACGAGCAGTACTTC.

J is TRBJ1-2 and V is TRBV14, with D hard to call. Trimming removed 4 bases from V and 1 base from J, with 7 bases in between. Germline V gene data show CDR1 as SGHDN and CDR2 as FVKESK. The CDR3 extends over 13 amino acids. The CDR3 reads CASSRGLNYGYTF. CDR3 in DNA: TGTGCCAGCAGCCGCGGACTTAACTATGGCTACACCTTC.

The rearrangement joins TRBV10-3 to TRBJ2-7; 7 bases line up with TRBD2. Germline V gene sequence: CDR1 ENHRY, CDR2 SYGVKD. With V trimmed by 4 bases and J by 6 bases, 6 bases remained unmatched. The length of the CDR3 is 13 residues. The CDR3 DNA sequence: TGTGCCATCAGTGTGGGGGAGGGGAGCGAGCAGTACTTC. Its translation is CAISVGEGSEQYF.

This rearrangement joins TRBV27 to TRBJ1-2, with TRBD1 matching 7 bases. The CDR3 is made up of 15 amino acids. Germline CDR1 reads MNHEY; CDR2 reads SMNVEV (reference sequence). V gave up 2 bases and J gave up 4 bases; unmatched junction bases: 7. The CDR3 DNA is TGTGCCAGCAGTTTAGTGGGACAGAGATTCTATGGCTACACCTTC. Translation: CASSLVGQRFYGYTF.

This chain connects TRBV19 to TRBJ2-7; D perhaps matches TRBD1 (5 bases). Germline V gene lookup returns CDR1 LNHDA and CDR2 SQIVND (reference sequence). This CDR3 region has 13 residues. V was trimmed by 1 base and J by 5 bases, leaving 9 bases between them. The CDR3 spells CASSIALGDEQYF. The CDR3 bases are TGTGCCAGTAGTATAGCGTTAGGGGACGAGCAGTACTTC.

This chain uses TRBV5-1 with TRBJ1-6, with D unclear. In germline, CDR1 is SGHRS, CDR2 YFSETQ. V shed 3 bases and J shed 3 bases, with 13 bases lying between them. The CDR3 runs to 16 residues. CDR3 loop: CASSWVLGDYNSPLHF. The CDR3 nucleotides are TGCGCCAGCAGCTGGGTCTTGGGAGACTATAATTCACCCCTCCACTTT.

The genes are TRBV3-1 (or the pseudogene TRBV3-2) and TRBJ2-3; D is possibly TRBD2 (6 bases). Trimming cost V 0 bases and J 5 bases, with 12 bases left between them. This CDR3 comprises 15 residues. The germline CDR1 and CDR2 sequences are LGHDT and YNNKEL (reference sequence). The chain's CDR3 is CASSQDGGDRDTQYF. The CDR3, as DNA: TGTGCCAGCAGCCAAGACGGCGGGGATAGAGATACGCAGTATTTT.

V is TRBV6-5 and J is TRBJ2-7, with 11 positions matching TRBD2. The V segment lost 8 bases and the J segment 2 bases; nucleotides outside the gene matches: 2. Germline lookup yields CDR1 MNHEY and CDR2 SVGAGI. This CDR3 comprises 13 residues. The CDR3 reads CASGTSGTYEQYF. CDR3 sequence (DNA): TGTGCCAGCGGGACTAGCGGTACCTACGAGCAGTACTTC.

The chain uses TRBV9 and TRBJ2-2, with 13 bases aligning to TRBD2. The CDR3 sequence is 15 residues long. With 2 bases clipped from V and 5 bases from J, the junction kept 0 bases outside the gene matches. Germline V gives CDR1 SGDLS, CDR2 YYNGEE. Here the CDR3 DNA reads TGTGCCAGCAGCGTGGGACTAGCGGGAACCGGGGAGCTGTTTTTT. Its protein is CASSVGLAGTGELFF. Together with reference TRBV9 and TRBJ2-2, the CDR3 gives the full variable domain: DSGVTQTPKHLITATGQRVTLRCSPRSGDLSVYWYQQSLDQGLQFLIQYYNGEERAKGNILERFSAQQFPDLHSELNLSSLELGDSALYFCASSVGLAGTGELFFGEGSRLTVL.

This clone occurred once. This chain joins TRBV6-4 and TRBJ2-3, with unresolved D. Germline V lookup: CDR1 MRHNA, CDR2 SNTAGT. The CDR3 is 14 amino acids. V shed 6 bases and J shed 8 bases, with 18 bases lying between them. CDR3 protein: CASSPEPGPTTQYF. In nucleotides, the CDR3 is TGTGCCAGCAGCCCCGAGCCAGGTCCAACTACGCAGTATTTT.

J is TRBJ2-5 and V is TRBV9; 8 bases line up with TRBD2. Per the germline V gene, CDR1 is SGDLS and CDR2 is YYNGEE. The CDR3 is 14 residues long. J lost 3 bases, V lost 1 base, and 2 bases had no gene match. The CDR3 nucleotides read TGTGCCAGCAGCGTATTCGGGGGGGAAGAGACCCAGTACTTC. Translating it yields CASSVFGGEETQYF.

The V call is TRBV7-2, the J call TRBJ2-4; a possible D gene is TRBD2 (6 bases). The germline V gene has CDR1 SGHTA and CDR2 FQGNSA. V shed 5 bases and J shed 1 base, with 12 bases lying between them. The CDR3 is made up of 15 amino acids. The CDR3, as DNA: TGTGCCAGCAGCCACGGTGGGGGGGCCAAAAACATTCAGTACTTC. Its protein product is CASSHGGGAKNIQYF.

This chain connects TRBV19 to TRBJ2-1; TRBD1 matches at 7 bases. The CDR3 runs 13 residues. V was clipped by 9 bases and J by 4 bases; unmatched bases: 6. The V gene's germline CDR1 is LNHDA and CDR2 SQIVND (reference sequence). This CDR3 reads CASGQDHYNEQFF. In DNA, the CDR3 is TGTGCCAGCGGACAGGACCATTACAATGAGCAGTTCTTC.

The V call is TRBV28, the J call TRBJ1-5, with a tentative D call TRBD1 (5 bases). CDR3 length: 18 amino acids. The germline V gene encodes CDR1 MDHEN and CDR2 SYDVKM. V lost 6 bases and J lost 0, with 21 bases in between. CDR3 sequence reads: CASRKTGGSGHSNQPQHF. DNA for the CDR3: TGTGCCAGCAGAAAGACGGGGGGGAGCGGGCATAGCAATCAGCCCCAGCATTTT.

The chain carries TRBV27 and TRBJ2-7, with D possibly being TRBD2 (6 bases). The CDR3 loop spans 13 amino acids. Trimming took off 6 bases at V and 3 bases at J, with 12 bases between the two ends. Looked up from germline, CDR1 is MNHEY and CDR2 is SMNVEV (reference sequence). This CDR3 is CASRGAGLYEQYF. The CDR3, as DNA: TGTGCCAGCAGGGGAGCGGGTCTCTACGAGCAGTACTTC.

The V gene is TRBV4-3, the J gene TRBJ2-7, with D unclear. The V gene lost 1 base and the J gene lost 1 base, with 8 bases spanning the gap. Germline V gives CDR1 LGHNA, CDR2 YSLEER. The CDR3 totals 14 residues. For the CDR3, the DNA is TGCGCCAGCAGCCAAGTCCTACAGTCCTACGAGCAGTACTTC. This gives the protein CASSQVLQSYEQYF.

The CDR3 reads CASSPYRGSNQPQHF. The CDR3 DNA reads TGTGCCAGCAGCCCATACAGGGGGAGCAATCAGCCCCAGCATTTT. V and J are TRBV2 and TRBJ1-5, with 8 bases that match TRBD1. Germline V lookup: CDR1 SNHLY, CDR2 FYNNEI. This CDR3 is 15 amino acids long. Trimming took 6 bases from V and 1 from J; bases not matched to a gene: 5.

This sequence joins TRBV15 and TRBJ2-5; D might be TRBD1 (6 bases). Per germline, CDR1 LNHNV and CDR2 YYDKDF (reference sequence). Deletions cut 2 bases from V and 1 base from J, with 14 bases between. The CDR3 covers 16 residues. CDR3 nucleotides: TGTGCCACCAGCAGAAAAACGGGACACCTCCAAGAGACCCAGTACTTC. Protein product: CATSRKTGHLQETQYF.

The chain joins TRBV27 to TRBJ2-1; 9 positions agree with TRBD2. This CDR3 is built from 15 residues. V was pared by 7 bases and J by 9 bases, with 13 bases of the junction left unmatched. Germline-derived CDR1 and CDR2 are MNHEY and SMNVEV (reference sequence). The chain's CDR3 is CASNSGTSSVFEQFF. The CDR3 DNA follows: TGTGCCAGCAATTCCGGGACTAGCTCAGTGTTTGAGCAGTTCTTC.

The chain has TRBV27 and TRBJ1-1; no firm D call. The CDR3 sequence is 14 residues long. Trimming cost V 2 bases and J 1 base, with 8 bases left between them. CDR1 and CDR2 from the germline V gene are MNHEY and SMNVEV (reference sequence). The DNA for the CDR3 is TGTGCCAGCAGTTTACGAAGACAGAACACTGAAGCTTTCTTT. Amino acids: CASSLRRQNTEAFF.

The chain combines TRBV6-5 with TRBJ2-3, with TRBD1 identical over 7 bases. The J segment lost 10 bases and the V segment lost 5 bases, leaving 9 bases of the junction unmatched. Looked up from germline, CDR1 is MNHEY and CDR2 is SVGAGI. This CDR3 has 13 amino acids. CDR3 residues: CASSPSQGVAQYF. The CDR3 DNA sequence: TGTGCCAGCAGTCCCTCCCAGGGGGTAGCGCAGTATTTT.

The chain combines TRBV29-1 with TRBJ1-3; TRBD1 matches 7 bases. V dropped 4 bases and J dropped 3; count of bases not matched to a gene: 0. The CDR3 is made up of 12 amino acids. Per the germline V gene, CDR1 is SQVTM and CDR2 is ANQGSEA. CDR3 DNA sequence: TGCAGCGTTGGGGACAGTGGAAACACCATATATTTT. The encoded protein is CSVGDSGNTIYF.

The chain employs TRBV9 and TRBJ1-6; TRBD1 aligns across 7 bases. V was clipped by 4 bases and J by 4 bases; unmatched bases: 8. The CDR3 length is 16 residues. Germline V lookup: CDR1 SGDLS, CDR2 YYNGEE. The CDR3 spells CASSSLRQGYNSPLHF. CDR3 coding DNA: TGTGCCAGCAGCTCACTCCGACAGGGTTATAATTCACCCCTCCACTTT.

The rearrangement joins TRBV5-1 to TRBJ1-6, with 8 bases lining up with TRBD1. CDR3 length equals 15 residues. The trim removed 0 bases at V and 7 bases at J, leaving 3 bases unmatched. Per germline, CDR1 SGHRS and CDR2 YFSETQ. Here the CDR3 DNA reads TGCGCCAGCAGCTTGGACAGGGGGAGAAATTCACCCCTCCACTTT. It encodes CASSLDRGRNSPLHF.

This clone appeared a single time. The chain uses TRBV6-2 or TRBV6-3 and TRBJ1-2, with TRBD1 identical over 8 bases. V shed 2 bases and J 1 base; nucleotides not matched to a gene: 0. Germline-derived CDR1 and CDR2 are MNHEY and SVGEGT. The CDR3 spans 14 residues. The CDR3 protein is CASSYGQGNYGYTF. CDR3 DNA: TGTGCCAGCAGTTACGGACAGGGTAACTATGGCTACACCTTC.

The chain carries TRBV6-6 and TRBJ2-7; 9 positions agree with TRBD2. Germline values: CDR1 MNHNY, CDR2 SVGAGI (reference sequence). CDR3 length: 16 amino acids. V lost 6 bases and J lost 5; bases outside the gene matches: 14. The CDR3 protein is CASRDSSAGGIHEQYF. The CDR3 DNA follows: TGTGCCAGCAGAGACTCCTCAGCGGGAGGAATCCACGAGCAGTACTTC.

The chain recombines TRBV9 with TRBJ2-1, with 7 bases identical to TRBD2. Losses at the gene ends were 0 bases for V and 7 bases for J; bases not matched to a gene: 7. This CDR3 is built from 15 residues. Germline CDR1 is SGDLS and CDR2 is YYNGEE. CDR3 region: CASSVEAGRLNEQFF. In nucleotides, the CDR3 is TGTGCCAGCAGCGTAGAGGCCGGGAGGCTAAATGAGCAGTTCTTC.

This clone was recorded a few times. The V call is TRBV19, the J call TRBJ1-1; TRBD1 might be the D (5 bases). Per germline, CDR1 LNHDA and CDR2 SQIVND (reference sequence). Trimming removed 9 bases at V and 0 bases at J, with 14 bases between. This CDR3 spans 14 amino acids. The CDR3 DNA reads as TGTGCCAGCCGGCCGGGGGAATTGAACACTGAAGCTTTCTTT. Protein product: CASRPGELNTEAFF.

The J gene is TRBJ1-4, the V gene TRBV6-4; the match to TRBD1 covers 8 bases. Germline CDR1 MRHNA, CDR2 SNTAGT. This CDR3 region has 14 residues. The trim removed 5 bases at V and 8 bases at J, leaving 7 bases unmatched. CDR3 in amino acids: CASSPGQGGEKLFF. The CDR3 DNA reads TGTGCCAGCAGTCCCGGACAGGGAGGAGAAAAACTGTTTTTT.

The chain combines TRBV5-6 with TRBJ2-2; TRBD2 might be the D (5 bases). The germline V and J ends were trimmed by 4 bases and 4 bases, with 8 bases remaining between them. The CDR3 extends over 13 amino acids. Looked up from germline, CDR1 is SGHDT and CDR2 is YYEEEE. The CDR3 sequence: CASSLGSTGELFF. The CDR3 nucleotides read TGTGCCAGCAGCCTGGGGAGCACCGGGGAGCTGTTTTTT.